This passage covers 12 T cell receptor beta chains from one sample sequenced in a study of OX40 agonist ivuxolimab in advanced cancers. Sequencing used immunoSEQ multiplex PCR; TCRdb keeps in-frame clones, though not all of them. The sample includes about 36,000 clones, roughly 81% seen only once; the top ten take approximately 21%. Specimen: CD4+ or CD8+ T cells sorted from blood, collected in a trial of the OX40 agonist ivuxolimab. All receptors derive from an adult with an advanced solid tumor such as melanoma, head and neck, liver or kidney cancer.

This clone was seen a single time. This CDR3 is CASSLERDAGELFF. In DNA, the CDR3 is TGCGCCAGCTCCCTGGAAAGGGACGCCGGGGAGCTGTTTTTT. The chain combines TRBV23-1 with TRBJ2-2; either TRBD1 or TRBD2 may supply D (5 bases each). TRBV23-1 carries the ORF label, with uncertain function. V was pared by 8 bases and J by 6 bases, with 16 bases between. The CDR3 runs to 14 residues.

The chain has TRBV11-2 and TRBJ2-2; D not certain. The CDR3 covers 14 residues. Trimming pared 10 bases from V and 2 bases from J, leaving 14 bases between. Germline values: CDR1 SGHAT, CDR2 FQNNGV. This chain's CDR3 is CATRSAGNTGELFF. DNA of the CDR3: TGTGCCACCCGTAGTGCCGGTAACACCGGGGAGCTGTTTTTT.

In its sample, this clone was seen a few times. J is TRBJ1-5 and V is TRBV28; no reliable D call. V was clipped by 8 bases and J by 6 bases, with 8 bases between them. The CDR3 is 11 amino acids. Germline V CDR1 and CDR2: MDHEN, SYDVKM. CDR3 region: CASPPTQPQHF. In DNA form, the CDR3 reads TGTGCCAGCCCTCCAACTCAGCCCCAGCATTTT.

This rearrangement joins TRBV27 to TRBJ2-2; tentative D call: TRBD1 (6 bases). Germline CDR1 is MNHEY and CDR2 is SMNVEV (reference sequence). The CDR3 sequence is 14 residues long. V was shortened by 6 bases and J by 5 bases, with 13 bases between the two germline ends. The CDR3 here is CASRNTGSTGELFF. The CDR3 bases are TGTGCCAGCAGGAACACAGGGTCGACCGGGGAGCTGTTTTTT.

The rearrangement uses TRBV14 and TRBJ2-3; 8 nucleotides match TRBD1. The CDR3 spans 15 residues. V trimming: 5 bases; J trimming: 5 bases; junction bases outside the gene matches: 9. Germline CDR1 reads SGHDN; CDR2 reads FVKESK. CDR3 sequence reads: CASSNQGAVGDTQYF. In nucleotides, the CDR3 is TGTGCCAGCAGCAATCAGGGGGCGGTTGGAGATACGCAGTATTTT. Together with reference TRBV14 and TRBJ2-3, the CDR3 gives the full variable domain: EAGVTQFPSHSVIEKGQTVTLRCDPISGHDNLYWYRRVMGKEIKFLLHFVKESKQDESGMPNNRFLAERTGGTYSTLKVQPAELEDSGVYFCASSNQGAVGDTQYFGPGTRLTVL.

This clone was recorded once. The chain has TRBV6-6 and TRBJ1-2; 11 bases fit TRBD1. Trimming at V came to 6 bases and at J to 3 bases, leaving 9 bases not matched to a gene. This CDR3 comprises 16 residues. The germline gives CDR1 MNHNY, CDR2 SVGAGI (reference sequence). The CDR3 reads CASSGGQGETDYGYTF. In nucleotides, the CDR3 is TGTGCCAGCAGCGGGGGACAGGGGGAGACAGACTATGGCTACACCTTC.

The chain recombines TRBV7-2 with TRBJ2-3; unclear D gene. CDR1 is SGHTA, CDR2 FQGNSA, per germline. CDR3 length: 13 amino acids. V dropped 7 bases and J dropped 9 bases, with 17 bases sitting between them. CDR3 sequence reads: CASTMTEVETQYF. CDR3 in DNA: TGTGCCAGCACCATGACTGAGGTTGAGACGCAGTATTTT. The whole variable domain, filled in from reference TRBV7-2 and TRBJ2-3, reads GAGVSQSPSNKVTEKGKDVELRCDPISGHTALYWYRQSLGQGLEFLIYFQGNSAPDKSGLPSDRFSAERTGGSVSTLTIQRTQQEDSAVYLCASTMTEVETQYFGPGTRLTVL.

The genes are TRBV19 and TRBJ2-6, with D possibly being TRBD2 (5 bases). Trimming removed 9 bases at V and 4 bases at J, with 16 bases between. The CDR3 spans 15 residues. Germline V lookup: CDR1 LNHDA, CDR2 SQIVND (reference sequence). CDR3 protein: CASSSGWRGANVLTF. CDR3 nucleotide sequence: TGTGCCAGCAGCTCTGGGTGGAGGGGGGCCAACGTCCTGACTTTC.

The V gene is TRBV25-1, the J gene TRBJ2-7; 9 bases line up with TRBD1. In germline, CDR1 is MGHDK, CDR2 SYGVNS. The CDR3 covers 13 residues. The J segment lost 5 bases and the V segment lost 7 bases, leaving 6 bases of the junction unmatched. CDR3 sequence (DNA): TGTGCCAGCACCGGGACAGGGTATAACGAGCAGTACTTC. It is translated as CASTGTGYNEQYF.

This sequence joins TRBV5-1 and TRBJ2-7; D is perhaps TRBD1 or TRBD2 (6 bases each). Trimming stripped 3 bases from V and 0 bases from J, with 16 bases between. This CDR3 has 16 residues. Germline CDR1 reads SGHRS; CDR2 reads YFSETQ. DNA for the CDR3: TGCGCCAGCAGCTGGGGGGCACTCGGAATCTCCTACGAGCAGTACTTC. Its translation: CASSWGALGISYEQYF.

V usage is TRBV5-1 and J usage is TRBJ2-1; TRBD2 matches 8 bases. CDR1 is SGHRS and CDR2 is YFSETQ in the germline V gene. The ends lost 0 bases at V and 9 bases at J; junction bases unmatched: 8. The CDR3 is 15 residues long. The CDR3 region has the DNA TGCGCCAGCAGCTTGGACCGGGGGGGTAGAGGTGAGCAGTTCTTC. Translation gives CASSLDRGGRGEQFF.

The sample holds one count of this clone. The rearrangement links TRBV5-1 to TRBJ2-1; 7 bases align to TRBD2. The V gene's germline CDR1 is SGHRS and CDR2 YFSETQ. Losses at the gene ends were 4 bases for V and 0 bases for J; bases not matched to a gene: 7. CDR3 length equals 16 residues. The CDR3 nucleotides are TGCGCCAGCAGCGGGATGACGGGAGGCTCCTACAATGAGCAGTTCTTC. This sequence encodes CASSGMTGGSYNEQFF.